A selection of T cell receptor beta chains follows, all from one sample in a study of blood T cell repertoires in COVID-19. Clones were sequenced by immunoSEQ multiplex PCR, and TCRdb holds only the in-frame ones, with some missing. Here the sample spans more than 90,000 clones, about 70% being singletons. Sequenced sample: peripheral blood. These receptors originate from a woman aged 55-70 years in a cohort sampled during active or convalescent COVID-19. The CDR3 runs from the conserved cysteine through the conserved F or W. A D gene is named only where the DNA matches it firmly. The size of a clone is reported for some rows only, either as once, few or many, or as a class for expanded clones.

clone_size: NA
v_call: TRBV5-1
j_call: TRBJ2-7
d_call: NA
cdr3_nt: TGCGCCAGCAGCCTGTTGCAGGGGCTCTACGAGCAGTACTTC
cdr3_aa: CASSLLQGLYEQYF

clone_size: NA
v_call: TRBV18
j_call: TRBJ1-2
d_call: NA
cdr3_nt: TGTGCCAGCTCACCACAGGGGCGCGACTATGGCTACACCTTC
cdr3_aa: CASSPQGRDYGYTF

clone_size: NA
v_call: TRBV12-3/TRBV12-4
j_call: TRBJ1-1
d_call: NA
cdr3_nt: TGTGCCAGCAGTCTACAGGGGAACACTGAAGCTTTCTTT
cdr3_aa: CASSLQGNTEAFF

clone_size: NA
v_call: TRBV11-2
j_call: TRBJ2-7
d_call: NA
cdr3_nt: TGTGCCAGCAGCCGAAGGGGTTACGAGCAGTACTTC
cdr3_aa: CASSRRGYEQYF

clone_size: NA
v_call: TRBV10-3
j_call: TRBJ2-7
d_call: TRBD2
cdr3_nt: TGTGCCATCAGTGGGTGGGAGGGCGACTACGAGCAGTACTTC
cdr3_aa: CAISGWEGDYEQYF

clone_size: NA
v_call: TRBV5-1
j_call: TRBJ2-5
d_call: TRBD1
cdr3_nt: TGCGCCAGCAGCTTGGATGGGACAGGGGGCGGTGGGGAGACCCAGTACTTC
cdr3_aa: CASSLDGTGGGGETQYF

clone_size: NA
v_call: TRBV4-2
j_call: TRBJ1-2
d_call: NA
cdr3_nt: TGTGCCAGCAGCCGCGCGGGGGGCTTCCTACGGGATGGCTACACCTTC
cdr3_aa: CASSRAGGFLRDGYTF

clone_size: once
v_call: TRBV6-2/TRBV6-3
j_call: TRBJ1-5
d_call: NA
cdr3_nt: TGTGCCAGCAGTTACGTGGGGGGGCCTGGCAATCAGCCCCAGCATTTT
cdr3_aa: CASSYVGGPGNQPQHF

clone_size: NA
v_call: TRBV11-2
j_call: TRBJ1-1
d_call: NA
cdr3_nt: TGTGCCAGCAGCTCCCAGGGCGGGAACACTGAAGCTTTCTTT
cdr3_aa: CASSSQGGNTEAFF

clone_size: NA
v_call: TRBV18
j_call: TRBJ1-1
d_call: NA
cdr3_nt: TGTGCCAGCTCACCTGCCGGAGTGAACACTGAAGCTTTCTTT
cdr3_aa: CASSPAGVNTEAFF

clone_size: NA
v_call: TRBV5-1
j_call: TRBJ2-3
d_call: TRBD2
cdr3_nt: TGCGCCAGCAGCGGAACCCAAGGGACTAGCGGGATCTCAGATACGCAGTATTTT
cdr3_aa: CASSGTQGTSGISDTQYF

clone_size: few
v_call: TRBV5-6
j_call: TRBJ1-5
d_call: NA
cdr3_nt: TGTGCCAGCAGCCCGGGGGGGACGCGGCCTCAGCCCCAGCATTTT
cdr3_aa: CASSPGGTRPQPQHF